These 10 T cell receptor beta chains were sequenced from one sample in a study of breast tumors, draining lymph nodes, adjacent tissues. The lymph nodes were axillary draining lymph nodes from breast cancer patients. TCRdb reanalysed the multiplex PCR reads using MiXCR and keeps one entry per CDR3 protein. The data contain 150,000 to 200,000 distinct CDR3 sequences, 33% of them singletons. Sample: axillary lymph node tissue. Source of these receptors: a female donor with breast cancer. Some clones in this sample may be carry-over from other donors' samples.

This clonotype was seen ten or more times. The J gene is TRBJ2-3, the V gene TRBV7-8; the match to TRBD2 covers 10 bases. CDR1 and CDR2 from the germline V gene are SGHVS and FQNEAQ. The CDR3 totals 16 residues. V lost 5 bases to trimming and J lost 5 bases; unmatched junction nucleotides: 10. The DNA of the CDR3 is TGTGCCAGCAGCAAAACTAGCGGGATAAGTTTAGATACGCAGTATTTT. It yields the protein CASSKTSGISLDTQYF.

This clonotype was observed a handful of times. The CDR3 DNA is TGCGCCAGCAGCGCCGACAGCTCGACCTGGGACATTCAGTACTTC. Its protein product is CASSADSSTWDIQYF. This chain connects TRBV5-1 to TRBJ2-4, with D possibly TRBD1 on 5 matching bases. CDR1 and CDR2 (germline): SGHRS, YFSETQ. CDR3 length equals 15 residues. Between the trimmed V and J ends, which lost 4 bases and 8 bases, there was a span of 19 bases.

This clonotype was found many times. The chain combines TRBV7-9 with TRBJ2-1, with a weak D call TRBD2 (6 bases). Germline V gene sequence: CDR1 SEHNR, CDR2 FQNEAQ (reference sequence). The CDR3 consists of 15 residues. V shed 5 bases and J shed 10 bases, with 21 bases lying between them. The CDR3 sequence: CASSLSTREEVEQFF. The CDR3 region has the DNA TGTGCCAGCAGCCTTTCCACCAGGGAGGAGGTCGAGCAGTTCTTC.

This clonotype showed up many times. The J gene is TRBJ2-3, the V gene TRBV19; 10 bases are shared with TRBD2. This CDR3 contains 16 residues. The V segment lost 7 bases and the J segment 3 bases; nucleotides outside the gene matches: 10. Germline V gives CDR1 LNHDA, CDR2 SQIVND (reference sequence). The CDR3 loop reads CASMGRLAGVTDTQYF. The CDR3 bases are TGTGCCAGTATGGGGAGGCTAGCGGGAGTGACAGATACGCAGTATTTT. Supplemented by reference TRBV19 and TRBJ2-3, the full variable domain reads DGGITQSPKYLFRKEGQNVTLSCEQNLNHDAMYWYRQDPGQGLRLIYYSQIVNDFQKGDIAEGYSVSREKKESFPLTVTSAQKNPTAFYLCASMGRLAGVTDTQYFGPGTRLTVL.

This clonotype was picked up one time. The rearrangement uses TRBV7-9 and TRBJ2-5, with D tentatively TRBD2 (5 bases). Germline V CDR1 and CDR2: SEHNR, FQNEAQ (reference sequence). The CDR3 is made up of 16 amino acids. Trimming left V 4 bases short and J 2 bases short, with 17 bases between. The CDR3 reads CASSSLDGNRQETQYF. CDR3 DNA sequence: TGTGCCAGCAGCTCCCTGGACGGGAATCGACAAGAGACCCAGTACTTC.

Note on this clonotype: An end of the junction does not agree with germline; a read error may underlie this. This chain connects TRBV6-5 to TRBJ2-7, with D uncertain. This CDR3 is 16 amino acids long. Germline CDR1 and CDR2: MNHEY and SVGAGI. The CDR3 region has the DNA TGTGCCAGCAGTCACTCGATAACGGAACCCTTGGACGAGCAGTACTTC. Translation gives CASSHSITEPLDEQYF.

This clonotype was recorded many times. This chain joins TRBV2 and TRBJ2-1, with D tentatively TRBD1 (5 bases). V shed 4 bases and J shed 10 bases, with 17 bases lying between them. Germline lookup yields CDR1 SNHLY and CDR2 FYNNEI. The CDR3 totals 14 residues. The DNA for the CDR3 is TGTGCCAGCAGTGTAGGGGCAGGTCAACTCGAGCAGTTCTTC. Translating gives CASSVGAGQLEQFF.

This clonotype was seen ten or more times. V is TRBV9 and J is TRBJ2-1, with 9 bases that match TRBD1. Losses at the gene ends were 0 bases for V and 4 bases for J; bases not matched to a gene: 2. From germline, CDR1 is SGDLS and CDR2 YYNGEE. This CDR3 has 15 residues. In nucleotides, the CDR3 is TGTGCCAGCAGCGTAGAAGGGACAGGGTACAATGAGCAGTTCTTC. It yields the protein CASSVEGTGYNEQFF.

J is TRBJ2-2 and V is TRBV11-1, with 7 bases lining up with TRBD2. Germline V CDR1 and CDR2: SGHAT, FQDESV (reference sequence). This CDR3 comprises 11 residues. The V gene end was trimmed by 5 bases and the J gene end by 16 bases; junction bases not matched to a gene: 7. CDR3 bases: TGTGCCAGCAGCCAAACCGGGGAGGGGTTTTTT. Amino acids: CASSQTGEGFF.

This clonotype was seen only a few times. Relative to the germline gene, one junction end is altered; a read error may explain this. The chain has TRBV7-3 and TRBJ1-2; 7 bases line up with TRBD1. Looked up from germline, CDR1 is SGHTA and CDR2 is FQGTGA. There are 15 residues in the CDR3. Here the CDR3 DNA reads TGTGCCAGCAGCGTAAACAGCAGGGACAGTCGCGGCTACCCCTTC. This sequence encodes CASSVNSRDSRGYPF. Together with reference TRBV7-3 and TRBJ1-2, the CDR3 gives the full variable domain: GAGVSQTPSNKVTEKGKYVELRCDPISGHTALYWYRQSLGQGPEFLIYFQGTGAADDSGLPNDRFFAVRPEGSVSTLKIQRTERGDSAVYLCASSVNSRDSRGYPFGSGTRLTVV.